A single sample gave rise to the 22 T cell receptor beta chains below, sequenced in a study of cytomegalovirus exposure and HLA in healthy donors. Primers: 60 Vbeta forward and 13 Jbeta reverse. The assay was immunoSEQ multiplex PCR, and TCRdb's table has in-frame clones only and misses some. The repertoire has 200,000 or so clones, approximately 84% of them found once; the top ten carry 2% to 3%. Input material: PBMCs. These receptors were obtained from a woman in her forties or fifties in good health and CMV-seropositive.

This clone was seen once. The chain has TRBV7-3 and TRBJ2-1; 12 bases align to TRBD2. The CDR3 covers 14 residues. Unmatched junction bases numbered 1, after V lost 2 bases and J lost 8 bases. Germline-derived CDR1 and CDR2 are SGHTA and FQGTGA. The CDR3 here is CASSLLAGGYEQFF. CDR3 sequence (DNA): TGTGCCAGCAGCTTACTAGCGGGGGGGTATGAGCAGTTCTTC. Full variable domain (outside the CDR3, taken from reference TRBV7-3 and TRBJ2-1): GAGVSQTPSNKVTEKGKYVELRCDPISGHTALYWYRQSLGQGPEFLIYFQGTGAADDSGLPNDRFFAVRPEGSVSTLKIQRTERGDSAVYLCASSLLAGGYEQFFGPGTRLTVL.

The chain uses TRBV27 and TRBJ2-1, with 8 bases that match TRBD1. The V and J ends lost 6 bases and 0 bases, in that order; junction bases with no gene match: 4. Per the germline V gene, CDR1 is MNHEY and CDR2 is SMNVEV (reference sequence). This CDR3 spans 15 amino acids. The CDR3 sequence is CASSRTGFSYNEQFF. CDR3 nucleotide sequence: TGTGCCAGCAGCCGGACAGGGTTCTCCTACAATGAGCAGTTCTTC.

The V call is TRBV10-3, the J call TRBJ2-7, with D perhaps TRBD1 (5 bases). Germline V gene data show CDR1 as ENHRY and CDR2 as SYGVKD. V was cut by 5 bases and J by 7 bases, with 15 bases left in between. This CDR3 contains 13 residues. As DNA, the CDR3 is TGTGCCATCAGTAATGTGCAGGGATGGGAGCAGTACTTC. This translates into CAISNVQGWEQYF.

The chain combines TRBV5-1 with TRBJ2-1; perhaps TRBD1 as D (5 bases). The CDR3 is 15 amino acids. The germline gives CDR1 SGHRS, CDR2 YFSETQ. The V gene lost 2 bases and the J gene lost 6 bases, with 15 bases spanning the gap. CDR3 residues: CASSLSLGVLNEQFF. The CDR3 nucleotides read TGCGCCAGCAGCTTAAGTCTAGGGGTGCTCAATGAGCAGTTCTTC.

Turning to this clone: Other DNA sequences of this sample code for an identical CDR3. The chain is built from TRBV7-9 and TRBJ2-5; 8 positions match TRBD1. Germline trimming cut 6 bases from V and 2 bases from J; bases unmatched to any gene: 8. Germline values: CDR1 SEHNR, CDR2 FQNEAQ (reference sequence). This CDR3 is built from 15 residues. The CDR3 sequence is CASRFGQGQQETQYF. CDR3 nucleotide sequence: TGTGCCAGCAGGTTTGGACAGGGTCAGCAAGAGACCCAGTACTTC. Supplemented by reference TRBV7-9 and TRBJ2-5, the full variable domain reads DTGVSQNPRHKITKRGQNVTFRCDPISEHNRLYWYRQTLGQGPEFLTYFQNEAQLEKSRLLSDRFSAERPKGSFSTLEIQRTEQGDSAMYLCASRFGQGQQETQYFGPGTRLLVL.

CDR3 DNA: TGTGCCAGCAGCGCCGGGGGGAGCAAAACAGATACGCAGTATTTT. Translating gives CASSAGGSKTDTQYF. The V and J genes are TRBV6-4 and TRBJ2-3, with 7 bases matching TRBD2. With 6 bases clipped from V and 3 bases from J, the junction kept 9 bases outside the gene matches. Germline values: CDR1 MRHNA, CDR2 SNTAGT. The CDR3 sequence is 15 residues long.

This clone was recorded only once. This rearrangement joins TRBV7-4 to TRBJ1-5; D remains unclear. The CDR3 loop spans 17 amino acids. CDR1 is SGHVT and CDR2 is SQSDAQ in the germline V gene. V dropped 6 bases and J dropped 8 bases, with 26 bases sitting between them. In nucleotides, the CDR3 is TGTGCCAGCAGACATCTCTTCGGGTTAGAGGGCCCGAAGCCCCAGCATTTT. Protein: CASRHLFGLEGPKPQHF.

The chain uses TRBV9 and TRBJ2-3; 11 bases are shared with TRBD2. Germline V lookup: CDR1 SGDLS, CDR2 YYNGEE. This CDR3 region has 16 residues. J gave up 4 bases and V 2 bases, and 6 bases lay outside the gene matches. DNA of the CDR3: TGTGCCAGCAGCGTGGGGGGGACTAGCGGTTCAGATACGCAGTATTTT. It specifies CASSVGGTSGSDTQYF.

The V and J genes are TRBV28 and TRBJ1-4; weak D call: TRBD1 (6 bases). The CDR3 consists of 13 residues. Germline loops: CDR1 MDHEN, CDR2 SYDVKM. Trimming took 7 bases from V and 4 from J, leaving 10 bases between them. This CDR3 is CASKDRNNEKLFF. In DNA, the CDR3 is TGTGCCAGCAAGGACAGAAATAATGAAAAACTGTTTTTT.

This sequence joins TRBV19 and TRBJ2-5; 11 bases are shared with TRBD1. V trimming: 6 bases; J trimming: 6 bases; junction bases outside the gene matches: 6. CDR1 LNHDA and CDR2 SQIVND come from the germline V gene (reference sequence). The CDR3 loop spans 14 amino acids. The CDR3 region is CASSRTGGEKTQYF. CDR3 in DNA: TGTGCCAGTAGCCGGACAGGGGGCGAGAAGACCCAGTACTTC.

The chain links TRBV7-3 to TRBJ1-1, with D unclear. Germline CDR1 and CDR2: SGHTA and FQGTGA. Trimming cost V 5 bases and J 2 bases, with 18 bases left between them. The CDR3 has 16 residues. CDR3 in amino acids: CASSPRRGADNTEAFF. For the CDR3, the DNA is TGTGCCAGCAGCCCCCGACGGGGAGCGGATAACACTGAAGCTTTCTTT.

The gene calls are TRBV7-3 and TRBJ2-1, with TRBD2 identical over 12 bases. Germline values: CDR1 SGHTA, CDR2 FQGTGA. With 5 bases clipped from V and 6 bases from J, the junction kept 14 bases outside the gene matches. The CDR3 totals 18 residues. DNA of the CDR3: TGTGCCAGCAGCCGCCAGGGGCCACTAGCGGGGGGTGGCAATGAGCAGTTCTTC. It specifies CASSRQGPLAGGGNEQFF.

This sequence joins TRBV15 and TRBJ2-5; no clear D gene. The CDR3 spans 13 residues. The ends were cut back, 8 bases at V and 2 bases at J, with 12 bases in the middle. Germline V gene sequence: CDR1 LNHNV, CDR2 YYDKDF (reference sequence). Written as DNA, the CDR3 is TGTGCCACCGGCCAAGGCAGGCAAGAGACCCAGTACTTC. It specifies CATGQGRQETQYF.

The CDR3 loop is CASSKPGQTATNEKLFF. CDR3 sequence (DNA): TGTGCCAGCAGCAAACCGGGACAGACAGCAACTAATGAAAAACTGTTTTTT. The chain recombines TRBV21-1 with TRBJ1-4; TRBD1 reflects the table's D call only, with no check against the DNA. TRBV21-1 counts as a pseudogene. The CDR3 is 17 residues long.

The rearrangement uses TRBV30 and TRBJ2-3, with 11 bases matching TRBD2. Germline loops: CDR1 GTSNPN, CDR2 SVGIG (reference sequence). The CDR3 is made up of 15 amino acids. J gave up 4 bases and V 2 bases, and 5 bases lay outside the gene matches. CDR3 sequence (DNA): TGTGCCTGGAGTTCTAGCGGGGGGTCCCCAGATACGCAGTATTTT. Residues: CAWSSSGGSPDTQYF.

As DNA, the CDR3 is TGTGCCAGCAATTCGCGGGGGGGGGAGACCCAGTACTTC. Translating it yields CASNSRGGETQYF. This chain uses TRBV2 with TRBJ2-5, with 9 bases aligning to TRBD2. CDR1 is SNHLY, CDR2 FYNNEI, per germline. This CDR3 is 13 amino acids long. The ends lost 7 bases at V and 5 bases at J; junction bases unmatched: 5. The full variable domain, rest sourced from reference TRBV2 and TRBJ2-5, is EPEVTQTPSHQVTQMGQEVILRCVPISNHLYFYWYRQILGQKVEFLVSFYNNEISEKSEIFDDQFSVERPDGSNFTLKIRSTKLEDSAMYFCASNSRGGETQYFGPGTRLLVL.

The V and J genes are TRBV27 and TRBJ2-6; tentatively, D is TRBD2 (6 bases). The germline V gene has CDR1 MNHEY and CDR2 SMNVEV (reference sequence). The V gene lost 3 bases and the J gene lost 2 bases, with 11 bases spanning the gap. The CDR3 loop spans 16 amino acids. The CDR3 DNA is TGTGCCAGCAGTTTCAGGTGGGGGGCTGGGGCCAACGTCCTGACTTTC. Encoded protein: CASSFRWGAGANVLTF.

CDR3 DNA sequence: TGCGCCAGCAGCCAAGGATCGGGGTTGAACACTGAAGCTTTCTTT. It translates to CASSQGSGLNTEAFF. This rearrangement joins TRBV4-1 to TRBJ1-1, with D unresolved. The CDR3 has 15 residues. CDR1 is MGHRA, CDR2 YSYEKL, per germline. V was trimmed by 1 base and J by 0 bases, leaving 9 bases between them.

The CDR3 region has the DNA TGTGCCAGCAGCTACCGGGGGGACCAGCCCCAGCATTTT. It codes for CASSYRGDQPQHF. This chain joins TRBV7-9 and TRBJ1-5; possibly TRBD1 for D (5 bases). Germline assignment: CDR1 SEHNR and CDR2 FQNEAQ (reference sequence). The CDR3 length is 13 residues. V dropped 4 bases and J dropped 7 bases, with 11 bases sitting between them.

The chain combines TRBV2 with TRBJ2-3; the D gene is possibly TRBD1 (6 bases). The CDR3 has 13 amino acids. Trimming cost V 0 bases and J 10 bases, with 11 bases left between them. Looked up from germline, CDR1 is SNHLY and CDR2 is FYNNEI. CDR3 bases: TGTGCCAGCAGTGAAGCGCTTTGGGGGCCGCAGTATTTT. Amino acid sequence: CASSEALWGPQYF. Full variable domain (outside the CDR3, taken from reference TRBV2 and TRBJ2-3): EPEVTQTPSHQVTQMGQEVILRCVPISNHLYFYWYRQILGQKVEFLVSFYNNEISEKSEIFDDQFSVERPDGSNFTLKIRSTKLEDSAMYFCASSEALWGPQYFGPGTRLTVL.

This clone was picked up a small number of times. The chain recombines TRBV28 with TRBJ2-1; tentatively, D is TRBD1 (6 bases). This CDR3 region has 12 residues. Germline V gene lookup returns CDR1 MDHEN and CDR2 SYDVKM. V was clipped by 7 bases and J by 7 bases, with 11 bases between them. In DNA form, the CDR3 reads TGTGCCAGCACCGGACAGTATAATGAGCAGTTCTTC. Amino acid sequence: CASTGQYNEQFF.

This clone came up once. The chain joins TRBV9 to TRBJ2-5; TRBD1 is a possible D gene (6 bases). Germline V gene sequence: CDR1 SGDLS, CDR2 YYNGEE. Trimming stripped 0 bases from V and 2 bases from J, with 11 bases between. The CDR3 loop spans 15 amino acids. Here the CDR3 DNA reads TGTGCCAGCAGCGTAGAAGGGGGTTTACAAGAGACCCAGTACTTC. This codes for CASSVEGGLQETQYF. Filled out from reference TRBV9 and TRBJ2-5, the complete variable domain reads DSGVTQTPKHLITATGQRVTLRCSPRSGDLSVYWYQQSLDQGLQFLIQYYNGEERAKGNILERFSAQQFPDLHSELNLSSLELGDSALYFCASSVEGGLQETQYFGPGTRLLVL.